The next 5 T cell receptor beta chains were all read from a single sample in a study of shared clonotypes between healthy human individuals. The assay was immunoSEQ multiplex PCR, and TCRdb's table has in-frame clones only and misses some. The sample has about 2.5 million clones; about nine tenths are singletons. Specimen: naive CD4+ T cells from PBMCs. Subset here: CD45RA+ positively selected. The receptor source for this set is a man between 18 and 29 years old in good health. Some clones in this sample may be carry-over from other donors' samples.

The chain is built from TRBV2 and TRBJ2-3; tentatively, D is TRBD2 (5 bases). Trimming took 8 bases from V and 3 from J, leaving 9 bases between them. The CDR3 runs 12 residues. The V gene's germline CDR1 is SNHLY and CDR2 FYNNEI. CDR3 sequence reads: CASGSRTDTQYF. The DNA of the CDR3 is TGTGCCAGCGGGAGTCGGACAGATACGCAGTATTTT.

V usage is TRBV9 and J usage is TRBJ2-6; weak D call: TRBD1 (6 bases). V shed 4 bases and J shed 1 base, with 15 bases lying between them. The CDR3 length is 17 residues. Germline V lookup: CDR1 SGDLS, CDR2 YYNGEE. CDR3: CASSSIRTASGANVLTF. The CDR3 region has the DNA TGTGCCAGCAGCTCCATCCGGACAGCTTCTGGGGCCAACGTCCTGACTTTC.

This chain connects TRBV10-3 to TRBJ2-3; TRBD2 is a possible D gene (5 bases). V shed 10 bases and J shed 3 bases, with 14 bases lying between them. The CDR3 has 13 residues. Germline V lookup: CDR1 ENHRY, CDR2 SYGVKD. CDR3 in DNA: TGTGCCACCTCGGGCTCGGGGACAGATACGCAGTATTTT. It translates to CATSGSGTDTQYF.

The chain links TRBV6-6 to TRBJ2-5; 7 bases fit TRBD2. CDR1 is MNHNY, CDR2 SVGAGI, per germline (reference sequence). This CDR3 contains 16 residues. Trimming removed 0 bases from V and 5 bases from J; junction bases left unmatched: 9. This CDR3 is CASSYSGLTGGETQYF. In DNA form, the CDR3 reads TGTGCCAGCAGTTACTCGGGACTAACCGGTGGGGAGACCCAGTACTTC.

This clone was observed once. The J gene is TRBJ2-3, the V gene TRBV18; D is unclear. V was clipped by 3 bases and J by 4 bases, with 23 bases between them. This CDR3 has 18 amino acids. From germline, CDR1 is KGHSH and CDR2 LQKENI. CDR3 protein: CASSPLYRRPRAADTQYF. As DNA, the CDR3 is TGTGCCAGCTCACCCCTCTATAGACGACCCCGGGCCGCAGATACGCAGTATTTT.